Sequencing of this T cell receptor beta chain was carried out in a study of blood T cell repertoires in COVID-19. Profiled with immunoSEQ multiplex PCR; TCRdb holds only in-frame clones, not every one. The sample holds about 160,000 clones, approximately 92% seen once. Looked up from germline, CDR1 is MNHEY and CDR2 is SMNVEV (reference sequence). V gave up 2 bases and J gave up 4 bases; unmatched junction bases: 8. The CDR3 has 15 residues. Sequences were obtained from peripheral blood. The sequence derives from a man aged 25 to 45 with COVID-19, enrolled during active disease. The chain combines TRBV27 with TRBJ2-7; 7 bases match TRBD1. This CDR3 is CASSLKAGGYYEQYF. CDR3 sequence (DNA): TGTGCCAGCAGTTTAAAGGCAGGGGGATATTACGAGCAGTACTTC.